This T cell receptor (beta chain) was observed in a study of T-cell reconstitution after alpha-beta-depleted transplantation in children (dated by TCRdb to about 2016). The study in broad terms: Using TCR repertoire profiling, the study followed T-cell immune reconstitution in a quantitative way in children after TCRalphabeta/CD19-depleted allogeneic hematopoietic cell transplantation. The paper as a whole reports these results and caveats: Over subsequent months, a decline in hyperexpanded clone frequencies was noted, and after one year, T-cell counts and TCRbeta diversity were mostly ascribed to newly produced T cells. Apparently early alphabetaT-cell count recovery about two months after transplant reportedly relied on only several hundred rapidly expanded clones derived from non-depleted graft cells. In some patients, high TCRbeta diversity at day 60 was attributed to recipient T cells and intrathymic progenitors that had survived conditioning.

The sample's treatment or condition label, in plain terms: allogeneic hematopoietic cell transplantation with graft depleted of TCRalphabeta T cells and CD19 B cells. Transplant recipients were children who received TCRalphabeta/CD19-depleted allogeneic hematopoietic cell grafts. This clonotype was counted between two and nine times. Its antigen is currently not known. No quality values exist for individual bases; no much larger clone is one base distant. Libraries were made using PCR. This sample was sequenced with an Illumina HiSeq 2500. TCR libraries were prepared with molecular barcoding, using unique molecular identifiers to normalize TCRbeta repertoire quantification. TCRdb passed the public sequencing reads through fastp at Q25 and MiXCR, retaining productive beta sequences. Under each unique CDR3 protein, matching rows form one entry showing the most common genes and DNA. The sample profile shows fewer than 750,000 distinct CDR3 sequences; about a quarter of them were found once. Together, the top ten hold 35% to 40% of the sample.

The source is a boy in the first two years of life with Wiskott-Aldrich syndrome, due to receive a stem cell transplant. Material: PBMCs, obtained before TCRalphabeta/CD19-depleted stem cell transplant.

The sequenced DNA is TGTGCCAGCAGCTTATACGTAACCATGAACACTGAAGCTTTCTTT. It translates to CASSLYVTMNTEAFF. This sequence uses TRBV7-2 and TRBJ1-1, with an unclear D gene assignment. As encoded in the germline V gene, CDR1 is SGHTA while CDR2 is FQGNSA. The cysteine opens and the phenylalanine closes a CDR3 of 15 amino acids. The DNA shown is the 45-base CDR3, in frame from base 1. V is shortened by 2 bases, J by 0 bases, and the region joining them spans 10 bases.